What follows are 6 T cell receptor beta chains derived from one specimen sequenced in a study of cytotoxic CD8 clonotypes in ibrutinib-treated CLL. Assay used: immunoSEQ multiplex PCR; TCRdb lists only in-frame clones, some missing. The table has around 130,000 clones, around 84% seen once. Here the sequenced sample was PBMCs, taken after 24 months of ibrutinib treatment. These receptors were taken from a human donor with chronic lymphocytic leukemia.

The chain joins TRBV13 to TRBJ2-6, with D possibly matching TRBD1 (6 bases). The V gene lost 3 bases and the J gene lost 4 bases, with 13 bases spanning the gap. CDR1 PRHDT and CDR2 FYEKMQ come from the germline V gene (reference sequence). CDR3 length: 16 amino acids. The CDR3 loop reads CASSFTGSGGANVLTF. The CDR3 region has the DNA TGTGCCAGCAGCTTCACAGGGTCGGGAGGGGCCAACGTCCTGACTTTC.

V and J are TRBV6-6 and TRBJ2-3; 8 nucleotides match TRBD2. Per germline, CDR1 MNHNY and CDR2 SVGAGI (reference sequence). V lost 2 bases, J lost 4 bases, and 5 bases stayed unmatched. The CDR3 runs 15 residues. The CDR3 coding sequence is TGTGCCAGCAGTTACACTACTAGCGGATCAGATACGCAGTATTTT. Protein product: CASSYTTSGSDTQYF.

This clone was recorded a few times. This rearrangement joins TRBV10-3 to TRBJ2-3; no clear D gene. V was shortened by 2 bases and J by 4 bases, with 7 bases between the two germline ends. CDR3 size: 13 residues. In germline, CDR1 is ENHRY, CDR2 SYGVKD. The CDR3: CAISEELADTQYF. In nucleotides, the CDR3 is TGTGCCATCAGTGAGGAATTAGCAGATACGCAGTATTTT.

This chain links TRBV19 with TRBJ2-2; D tentatively reads TRBD1 or TRBD2 (5 bases each). Germline-derived CDR1 and CDR2 are LNHDA and SQIVND (reference sequence). The CDR3 is 15 amino acids. V was trimmed by 2 bases and J by 1 base, leaving 8 bases between them. The CDR3 DNA reads as TGTGCCAGTAGTATAAGTGGGGGGAACACCGGGGAGCTGTTTTTT. Translated, it gives CASSISGGNTGELFF.

J is TRBJ2-1 and V is TRBV7-6; D is ambiguous. Germline lookup yields CDR1 SGHVS and CDR2 FNYEAQ. V lost 5 bases and J 4 bases, leaving 6 bases between the germline ends. There are 12 residues in the CDR3. CDR3 nucleotides: TGTGCCAGCAGCCTTACATACAATGAGCAGTTCTTC. Its translation: CASSLTYNEQFF.

This clone was counted a few times. V and J are TRBV19 and TRBJ1-1; D is ambiguous. The CDR3 is 13 amino acids. V was clipped by 5 bases and J by 4 bases, with 11 bases between them. Germline CDR1 and CDR2: LNHDA and SQIVND (reference sequence). CDR3 DNA sequence: TGTGCCAGTAGTGCCGCCGCTCGCACTGAAGCTTTCTTT. Translating gives CASSAAARTEAFF.